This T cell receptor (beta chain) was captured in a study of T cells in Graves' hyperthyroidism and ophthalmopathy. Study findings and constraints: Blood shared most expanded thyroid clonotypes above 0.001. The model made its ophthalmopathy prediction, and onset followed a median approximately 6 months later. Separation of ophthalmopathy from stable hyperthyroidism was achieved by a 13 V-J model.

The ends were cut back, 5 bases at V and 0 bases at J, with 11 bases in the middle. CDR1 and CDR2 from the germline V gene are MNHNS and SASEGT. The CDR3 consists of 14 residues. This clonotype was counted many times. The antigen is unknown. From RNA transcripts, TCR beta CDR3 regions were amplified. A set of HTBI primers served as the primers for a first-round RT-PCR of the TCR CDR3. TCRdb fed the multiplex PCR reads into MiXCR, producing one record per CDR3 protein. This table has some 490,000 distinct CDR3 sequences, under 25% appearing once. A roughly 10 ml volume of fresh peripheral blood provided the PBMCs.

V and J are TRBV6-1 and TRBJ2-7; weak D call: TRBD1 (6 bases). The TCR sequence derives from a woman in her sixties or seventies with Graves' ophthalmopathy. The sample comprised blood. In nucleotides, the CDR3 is TGTGCCAGCAGTTCACAGGGCAGCTCCTACGAGCAGTACTTC. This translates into CASSSQGSSYEQYF.